This entry concerns a single T cell receptor beta chain. Using a J-beta primer mix together with a sample-barcoded 5' primer, a second PCR was run for roughly 6 to 11 cycles. TCRdb passed the 5' RACE reads through MiXCR, listing each CDR3 protein once. The sample lists roughly 2 million distinct CDR3 sequences; around half were seen once. The length of the CDR3 is 14 residues. CDR1 is MNHNS and CDR2 is SASEGT in the germline V gene. The ends were cut back, 4 bases at V and 2 bases at J, with 12 bases in the middle. The data originate from a study of blood T cells in healthy people across ages. PBMCs were isolated at a quantity of at least 7 million per sample.

The genes are TRBV6-1 and TRBJ2-7, with a possible D match to TRBD1 (5 bases). The clonotype originates from a woman in her thirties or forties in good health. The specimen was blood. The CDR3 spells CASSGLRDAYEQYF. The CDR3 coding sequence is TGTGCCAGCAGTGGCCTCAGGGATGCCTACGAGCAGTACTTC.